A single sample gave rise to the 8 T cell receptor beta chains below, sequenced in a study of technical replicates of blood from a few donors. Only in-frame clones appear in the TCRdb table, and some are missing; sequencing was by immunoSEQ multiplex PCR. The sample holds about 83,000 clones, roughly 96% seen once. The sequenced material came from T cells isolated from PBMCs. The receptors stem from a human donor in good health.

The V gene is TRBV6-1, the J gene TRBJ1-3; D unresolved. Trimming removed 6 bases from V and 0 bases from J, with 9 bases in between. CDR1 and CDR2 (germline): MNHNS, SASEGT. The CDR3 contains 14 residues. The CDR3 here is CASREYYSGNTIYF. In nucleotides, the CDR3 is TGTGCCAGCAGGGAGTACTACTCTGGAAACACCATATATTTT.

CDR3 region: CASSYSNFEGMGYTF. The CDR3 nucleotides are TGTGCCAGCAGTTACTCGAATTTCGAGGGTATGGGCTACACCTTC. The rearrangement joins TRBV6-5 to TRBJ1-2; no clear D. With 0 bases removed from V and 8 bases from J, the gap between germline ends came to 16 bases. The CDR3 totals 15 residues. Germline CDR1 MNHEY, CDR2 SVGAGI.

The DNA for the CDR3 is TGCAGCGTTGTGGGGACAGCCAACTCGCCCAATCAGCCCCAGCATTTT. Encoded protein: CSVVGTANSPNQPQHF. The chain carries TRBV29-1 and TRBJ1-5; 7 nucleotides agree with TRBD1. This CDR3 comprises 16 residues. With 4 bases clipped from V and 3 bases from J, the junction kept 12 bases outside the gene matches. Germline CDR1 SQVTM, CDR2 ANQGSEA.

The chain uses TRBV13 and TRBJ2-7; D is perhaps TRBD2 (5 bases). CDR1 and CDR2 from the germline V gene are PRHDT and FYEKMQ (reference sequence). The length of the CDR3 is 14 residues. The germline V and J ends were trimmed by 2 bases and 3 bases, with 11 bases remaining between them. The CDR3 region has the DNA TGTGCCAGCAGCTTATTCGGGGAAGTCTACGAGCAGTACTTC. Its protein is CASSLFGEVYEQYF.

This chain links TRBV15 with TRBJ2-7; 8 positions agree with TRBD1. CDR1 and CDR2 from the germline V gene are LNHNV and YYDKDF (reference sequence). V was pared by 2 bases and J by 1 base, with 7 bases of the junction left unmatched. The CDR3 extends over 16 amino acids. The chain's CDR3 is CATSRLEGTGSYEQYF. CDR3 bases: TGTGCCACCAGCAGACTTGAAGGGACAGGATCCTACGAGCAGTACTTC. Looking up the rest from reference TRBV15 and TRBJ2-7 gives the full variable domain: DAMVIQNPRYQVTQFGKPVTLSCSQTLNHNVMYWYQQKSSQAPKLLFHYYDKDFNNEADTPDNFQSRRPNTSFCFLDIRSPGLGDTAMYLCATSRLEGTGSYEQYFGPGTRLTVT.

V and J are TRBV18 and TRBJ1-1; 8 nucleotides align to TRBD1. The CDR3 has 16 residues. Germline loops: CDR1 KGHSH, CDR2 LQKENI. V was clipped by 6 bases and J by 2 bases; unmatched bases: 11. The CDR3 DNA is TGTGCCAGCTCGTCCGACAGGGGCCCCTTTAACACTGAAGCTTTCTTT. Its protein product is CASSSDRGPFNTEAFF.

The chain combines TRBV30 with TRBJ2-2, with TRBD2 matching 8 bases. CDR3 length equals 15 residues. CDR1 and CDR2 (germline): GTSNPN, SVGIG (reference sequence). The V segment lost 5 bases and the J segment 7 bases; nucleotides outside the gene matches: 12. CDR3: CAWEGSGRFGGELFF. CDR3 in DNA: TGTGCCTGGGAGGGAAGCGGGAGATTTGGCGGGGAGCTGTTTTTT.

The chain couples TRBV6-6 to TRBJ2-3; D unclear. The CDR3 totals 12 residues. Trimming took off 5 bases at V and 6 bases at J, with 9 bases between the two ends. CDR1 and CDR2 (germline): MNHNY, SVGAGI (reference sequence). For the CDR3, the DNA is TGTGCCAGCAGTGGTTCTGAGGATACGCAGTATTTT. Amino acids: CASSGSEDTQYF.